The sequence of this T cell receptor (beta chain) was determined in a study of shared clonotypes between healthy human individuals. General study points: Naive subsets typically showed greater estimated richness than memory subsets. Having only a few donors restricted how much genetic and exposure-history diversity was captured. Clonotypes which were not shared had lower generation probabilities than clonotypes that all four donors shared.

As for this clone: Its antigen is undetermined.

Genomic DNA of each subset was evenly split across several immunoSEQ plates. Only in-frame clones appear in the TCRdb table, and some are missing; sequencing was by immunoSEQ multiplex PCR. The profile covers approximately 340,000 clones, with roughly 70% appearing a single time and about 10% taken by the ten largest. The CDR3 spans 12 residues. The germline V and J ends were trimmed by 3 bases and 5 bases, with 9 bases remaining between them. Germline V CDR1 and CDR2: SGDLS, YYNGEE. The sequence was obtained from a man in his thirties or forties in good health. This chain links TRBV9 with TRBJ2-7; D might be TRBD1 (6 bases). The source material was memory CD4+ T cells sorted from blood. Subset indicated: CD45RA-negative fraction. CDR3 in DNA: TGTGCCAGCAGCGACACAGGGAACGAGCAGTACTTC. Its translation is CASSDTGNEQYF.